Listed here are 3 T cell receptor beta chains from one sample, sequenced in a study of shared clonotypes between healthy human individuals. Measured with immunoSEQ multiplex PCR; TCRdb has only the in-frame clones, and not every one. Among some 700,000 clones listed, roughly 87% were seen once. The sample consisted of memory CD8+ T cells from PBMCs. Stated subset: CD45RO+ cells pooled with CCR7-negative TemRA cells. Receptors originate from a man between 18 and 29 years old in good health. Some clones in this sample may be carry-over from other donors' samples.

The V call is TRBV4-1, the J call TRBJ2-5; D might be TRBD2 (6 bases). Per germline, CDR1 MGHRA and CDR2 YSYEKL. The V end was cut by 1 base, the J end by 4 bases, with 19 bases between. The length of the CDR3 is 17 residues. The CDR3 coding sequence is TGCGCCAGCAGCCAAGGGCATCTAGCGATGTCAGGAGAGACCCAGTACTTC. It encodes CASSQGHLAMSGETQYF.

The genes are TRBV5-1 and TRBJ1-5, with unresolved D. V was cut by 6 bases and J by 3 bases, with 16 bases left in between. The CDR3 contains 15 residues. Looked up from germline, CDR1 is SGHRS and CDR2 is YFSETQ. In DNA, the CDR3 is TGCGCCAGCACTTGCCAGCGATCGCTCAATCAGCCCCAGCATTTT. Translation gives CASTCQRSLNQPQHF.

This chain connects TRBV29-1 to TRBJ2-1; the D is unclear. Trimming took 8 bases from V and 5 from J, leaving 10 bases between them. Germline V gene sequence: CDR1 SQVTM, CDR2 ANQGSEA. The CDR3 runs 11 residues. The CDR3 DNA is TGCAGCCTTTTGAATCACAATGAGCAGTTCTTC. Translation gives CSLLNHNEQFF.